The 27 T cell receptor beta chains reported below all come from one sample, sequenced in a study of blood T cell repertoires in COVID-19. The repertoire was sequenced with immunoSEQ multiplex PCR; TCRdb's copy has only in-frame clones and lacks some. The sample holds some 83,000 clones, about three quarters seen once. Sequences were obtained from peripheral blood. These TCRs come from an elderly woman with acute or convalescent COVID-19.

The rearrangement uses TRBV5-6 and TRBJ2-5; TRBD2 might be the D (5 bases). CDR3 length equals 16 residues. From germline, CDR1 is SGHDT and CDR2 YYEEEE. V was shortened by 1 base and J by 5 bases, with 18 bases between the two germline ends. CDR3 sequence reads: CASSLRWSGRRETQYF. The CDR3 DNA reads as TGTGCCAGCAGCTTGAGGTGGAGCGGTCGGAGGGAGACCCAGTACTTC.

This clone turned up a few times. This sequence joins TRBV15 and TRBJ2-2; 7 bases agree with TRBD1. Germline CDR1 reads LNHNV; CDR2 reads YYDKDF (reference sequence). J lost 2 bases, V lost 1 base, and 10 bases had no gene match. The CDR3 extends over 18 amino acids. The CDR3 spells CATSRGPHRGDNTGELFF. CDR3 bases: TGTGCCACCAGCAGAGGACCTCACAGGGGCGATAACACCGGGGAGCTGTTTTTT.

The chain employs TRBV4-2 and TRBJ2-7; 13 bases align to TRBD2. The CDR3 consists of 16 residues. Germline CDR1 and CDR2: LGHNA and YNFKEQ. The V segment lost 1 base and the J segment 1 base; nucleotides outside the gene matches: 1. CDR3 in amino acids: CASSQGLAGGSYEQYF. CDR3 sequence (DNA): TGTGCCAGCAGCCAAGGACTAGCGGGGGGTTCCTACGAGCAGTACTTC.

The V and J genes are TRBV6-5 and TRBJ2-1, with D possibly matching TRBD2 (5 bases). The V end lost 6 bases, the J end lost 2 bases, and 14 bases lay between the germline ends. The length of the CDR3 is 15 residues. CDR1 is MNHEY, CDR2 SVGAGI, per germline. The CDR3 region has the DNA TGTGCCAGCAGCCCCCGGGAAGGACCCTACAATGAGCAGTTCTTC. Protein product: CASSPREGPYNEQFF.

This chain connects TRBV7-2 to TRBJ1-6; tentative D call: TRBD1 (6 bases). V shed 3 bases and J shed 9 bases, with 21 bases lying between them. The CDR3 contains 17 residues. Germline CDR1 is SGHTA and CDR2 is FQGNSA. The DNA of the CDR3 is TGTGCCAGCAGCTTGGCTCCTCCGTGGACAGCCGGTTCACCCCTCCACTTT. Protein: CASSLAPPWTAGSPLHF.

This clone turned up a few times. This chain connects TRBV5-4 to TRBJ1-2; TRBD1 aligns across 7 bases. V lost 4 bases and J lost 3; bases outside the gene matches: 6. This CDR3 contains 14 residues. The germline V gene encodes CDR1 SGHNT and CDR2 YYREEE (reference sequence). For the CDR3, the DNA is TGTGCCAGCAGCGTAAGCAGGGGGGACTATGGCTACACCTTC. The encoded protein is CASSVSRGDYGYTF.

The V gene is TRBV13, the J gene TRBJ1-2; 8 positions match TRBD1. The CDR3 has 14 amino acids. Per germline, CDR1 PRHDT and CDR2 FYEKMQ (reference sequence). V was pared by 0 bases and J by 4 bases, with 1 base of the junction left unmatched. In DNA, the CDR3 is TGTGCCAGCAGCTTAGGTGACAGGGGCTATGGCTACACCTTC. Amino acids: CASSLGDRGYGYTF.

This clone was recorded at least ten times. CDR3 protein: CASSQDPDRAGANVLTF. CDR3 DNA sequence: TGCGCCAGCAGCCAAGACCCAGACAGGGCTGGGGCCAACGTCCTGACTTTC. The chain uses TRBV4-3 and TRBJ2-6; 7 nucleotides match TRBD1. The germline gives CDR1 LGHNA, CDR2 YSLEER. V shed 0 bases and J 2 bases; nucleotides not matched to a gene: 4. The length of the CDR3 is 17 residues.

This clone appeared a single time. This chain uses TRBV28 with TRBJ2-5, with D tentatively TRBD1 (6 bases). The germline V gene encodes CDR1 MDHEN and CDR2 SYDVKM. Trimming stripped 6 bases from V and 2 bases from J, with 16 bases between. The CDR3 is made up of 15 amino acids. In nucleotides, the CDR3 is TGTGCCAGCAGCCAAGGGGGTCAGGGGCAAGAGACCCAGTACTTC. Translating it yields CASSQGGQGQETQYF.

V usage is TRBV7-2 and J usage is TRBJ2-3; the match to TRBD1 covers 9 bases. CDR1 and CDR2 from the germline V gene are SGHTA and FQGNSA. V shed 5 bases, J shed 6 bases, and the junction held 9 bases outside the gene matches. This CDR3 is built from 15 residues. The CDR3 loop reads CASSPGTGYSDTQYF. CDR3 DNA sequence: TGTGCCAGCAGCCCGGGGACAGGGTATTCGGATACGCAGTATTTT.

The chain links TRBV11-2 to TRBJ2-7; TRBD2 aligns across 8 bases. The CDR3 sequence is 15 residues long. Germline V gives CDR1 SGHAT, CDR2 FQNNGV. The V segment lost 4 bases and the J segment 3 bases; nucleotides outside the gene matches: 8. The CDR3 region has the DNA TGTGCCAGCAGCTCGGGAGGGGACCCCAACTACGAGCAGTACTTC. Protein product: CASSSGGDPNYEQYF.

The CDR3 nucleotides are TGTGCCAGCAGCCAAGATGTGACATTCGCCGACTATGGCTACACCTTC. Its protein is CASSQDVTFADYGYTF. The chain employs TRBV4-2 and TRBJ1-2, with unresolved D. The germline V and J ends were trimmed by 0 bases and 3 bases, with 14 bases remaining between them. CDR1 is LGHNA, CDR2 YNFKEQ, per germline. The CDR3 is 16 residues long.

This clone was found a few times. This chain uses TRBV18 with TRBJ1-4, with 9 bases identical to TRBD1. CDR3 length equals 15 residues. Unmatched junction bases numbered 4, after V lost 3 bases and J lost 5 bases. Germline V CDR1 and CDR2: KGHSH, LQKENI. As DNA, the CDR3 is TGTGCCAGCTCACCGGGGACAGGGCCGAATGAAAAACTGTTTTTT. This encodes CASSPGTGPNEKLFF.

The chain recombines TRBV18 with TRBJ1-1; 7 nucleotides match TRBD1. V lost 2 bases, J lost 11 bases, and 5 bases stayed unmatched. Germline V CDR1 and CDR2: KGHSH, LQKENI. The CDR3 extends over 12 amino acids. The CDR3, as DNA: TGTGCCAGCTCACCAGACAGGGATAGGGCTTTCTTT. It encodes CASSPDRDRAFF.

This clone was seen a few times. The chain links TRBV2 to TRBJ1-2; D is unclear. The CDR3 totals 13 residues. Trimming pared 6 bases from V and 0 bases from J, leaving 8 bases between. Germline CDR1 is SNHLY and CDR2 is FYNNEI. The CDR3: CASSEKANYGYTF. The CDR3 region has the DNA TGTGCCAGCAGCGAGAAAGCTAACTATGGCTACACCTTC.

V usage is TRBV9 and J usage is TRBJ2-1; 7 bases are a match to TRBD2. CDR3 size: 13 residues. Trimming at V came to 3 bases and at J to 8 bases, leaving 5 bases not matched to a gene. From germline, CDR1 is SGDLS and CDR2 YYNGEE. This CDR3 reads CASSGGLVDEQFF. In nucleotides, the CDR3 is TGTGCCAGCAGCGGAGGACTAGTCGATGAGCAGTTCTTC.

The rearrangement links TRBV5-4 to TRBJ1-6, with 8 bases matching TRBD1. There are 13 residues in the CDR3. V dropped 4 bases and J dropped 8; count of bases not matched to a gene: 2. The germline gives CDR1 SGHNT, CDR2 YYREEE (reference sequence). The chain's CDR3 is CASSVDRDSPLHF. Here the CDR3 DNA reads TGTGCCAGCAGCGTGGACAGGGATTCACCCCTCCACTTT.

J is TRBJ1-6 and V is TRBV19; 7 bases fit TRBD1. V lost 7 bases and J lost 3; bases outside the gene matches: 6. The CDR3 loop spans 15 amino acids. The germline CDR1 and CDR2 sequences are LNHDA and SQIVND (reference sequence). The CDR3 DNA is TGTGCCAGTACTGCGGGACAGCACTATAATTCACCCCTCCACTTT. It encodes CASTAGQHYNSPLHF. The full variable domain, rest sourced from reference TRBV19 and TRBJ1-6, is DGGITQSPKYLFRKEGQNVTLSCEQNLNHDAMYWYRQDPGQGLRLIYYSQIVNDFQKGDIAEGYSVSREKKESFPLTVTSAQKNPTAFYLCASTAGQHYNSPLHFGNGTRLTVT.

This clone was seen a few times. The genes are TRBV7-2 and TRBJ2-3, with a possible D match to TRBD1 (5 bases). This CDR3 is built from 14 residues. Per the germline V gene, CDR1 is SGHTA and CDR2 is FQGNSA. Trimming removed 0 bases from V and 5 bases from J, with 9 bases in between. CDR3 DNA sequence: TGTGCCAGCAGCTTAGCCCAGGGAAGAGATACGCAGTATTTT. Its translation is CASSLAQGRDTQYF.

The rearrangement joins TRBV29-1 to TRBJ2-7, with D perhaps TRBD1 (5 bases). The V gene's germline CDR1 is SQVTM and CDR2 ANQGSEA. The ends were cut back, 6 bases at V and 2 bases at J, with 11 bases in the middle. The CDR3 is made up of 12 amino acids. CDR3 in amino acids: CSVIDSAYEQYF. CDR3 sequence (DNA): TGCAGCGTCATAGACAGCGCCTACGAGCAGTACTTC.

This clone was observed a handful of times. V gene TRBV6-2 or TRBV6-3 combines with J gene TRBJ2-7, with 7 bases lining up with TRBD1. The V gene end was trimmed by 2 bases and the J gene end by 3 bases; junction bases not matched to a gene: 7. Germline assignment: CDR1 MNHEY and CDR2 SVGEGT. The CDR3 consists of 15 residues. The CDR3 here is CASSYRDSYLYEQYF. CDR3 DNA: TGTGCCAGCAGTTACCGGGACAGTTATCTCTACGAGCAGTACTTC.

This clone has a handful of counts. The rearrangement uses TRBV10-2 and TRBJ1-5; 11 positions match TRBD1. Germline loops: CDR1 WSHSY, CDR2 SAAADI. Trimming removed 0 bases from V and 4 bases from J; junction bases left unmatched: 2. CDR3 size: 16 residues. The CDR3 DNA is TGCGCCAGCAGTGAGTCGGACAGGGGGCGTAATCAGCCCCAGCATTTT. Translated: CASSESDRGRNQPQHF.

The CDR3 spells CASTGQGYTGELFF. The CDR3 DNA reads as TGTGCCAGTACGGGACAGGGCTACACCGGGGAGCTGTTTTTT. This sequence joins TRBV19 and TRBJ2-2, with 9 bases that match TRBD1. J lost 3 bases, V lost 7 bases, and 3 bases had no gene match. From germline, CDR1 is LNHDA and CDR2 SQIVND (reference sequence). This CDR3 spans 14 amino acids.

This clone showed up many times. J is TRBJ1-2 and V is TRBV7-9; TRBD1 aligns across 8 bases. V shed 6 bases and J 4 bases; nucleotides not matched to a gene: 10. The CDR3 sequence is 15 residues long. CDR1 SEHNR and CDR2 FQNEAQ come from the germline V gene (reference sequence). CDR3 loop: CASRPRQGKSYGYTF. CDR3 coding DNA: TGTGCCAGCAGGCCCAGACAGGGGAAGAGCTATGGCTACACCTTC. Drawing the rest from reference TRBV7-9 and TRBJ1-2, the complete variable domain is DTGVSQNPRHKITKRGQNVTFRCDPISEHNRLYWYRQTLGQGPEFLTYFQNEAQLEKSRLLSDRFSAERPKGSFSTLEIQRTEQGDSAMYLCASRPRQGKSYGYTFGSGTRLTVV.

The rearrangement joins TRBV5-1 to TRBJ2-4; tentatively, D is TRBD2 (6 bases). The CDR3 contains 13 residues. Trimming removed 7 bases from V and 8 bases from J, with 16 bases in between. CDR1 and CDR2 (germline): SGHRS, YFSETQ. The CDR3 DNA follows: TGCGCCAGCGGGGCCACGGGGGAGGACATTCAGTACTTC. Translation: CASGATGEDIQYF.

The rearrangement joins TRBV6-2 or TRBV6-3 to TRBJ2-5; D is possibly TRBD2 (6 bases). V was clipped by 2 bases and J by 3 bases, with 16 bases between them. The CDR3 loop spans 16 amino acids. Germline V gene data show CDR1 as MNHEY and CDR2 as SVGEGT. The CDR3 DNA is TGTGCCAGCAGTTACCGCACGCGGGGCCGAGAAGAGACCCAGTACTTC. The encoded protein is CASSYRTRGREETQYF.

This clone was seen only once. The chain combines TRBV6-4 with TRBJ2-3; D possibly corresponds to TRBD2 (5 bases). The CDR3 covers 14 residues. Trimming took off 6 bases at V and 0 bases at J, with 10 bases between the two ends. Germline V gene lookup returns CDR1 MRHNA and CDR2 SNTAGT. Here the CDR3 DNA reads TGTGCCAGCAGCGCGGGTCTTAGCACAGATACGCAGTATTTT. It specifies CASSAGLSTDTQYF.